A selection of T cell receptor beta chains follows, all from one sample in a study of blood T cells in healthy people across ages. TCRdb ran MiXCR on the 5' RACE reads and lists one entry per CDR3 protein. Of approximately 800,000 distinct CDR3 sequences in the sample, roughly 24% were seen once. These data are also associated with another study on T cells of mothers and their children.

The specimen was blood. The receptor set was obtained from a boy between 10 and 17 years old in good health. CDR3s include the opening cysteine and the closing phenylalanine or tryptophan.

v_call: TRBV3-1
cdr3_aa: CASSLPGKDTQYF

v_call: TRBV2
cdr3_aa: CASSEYPSGINNGQFF

v_call: TRBV4-1
cdr3_aa: CASSQGGDSLAFF

v_call: TRBV3-1
cdr3_aa: CASSQEGLGKTRSIDEQFF

v_call: TRBV7-3
cdr3_aa: CASASGTALTNTGELFF

v_call: TRBV20-1
cdr3_aa: CSAKAGLRTQYF

v_call: TRBV6-5
cdr3_aa: CASSYSTGYGANVLTF

v_call: TRBV11-2
cdr3_aa: CASSRRRSSYEQYF

v_call: TRBV7-2
cdr3_aa: CASSLAFGLAGKETQYF

v_call: TRBV6-6
cdr3_aa: CASSYSGDSLGETQYF

v_call: TRBV20-1
cdr3_aa: CSAQEGYNEQFF

v_call: TRBV27
cdr3_aa: CASSLTRGASYNEQFF

v_call: TRBV6-5
cdr3_aa: CASSYPGQGGTAFF

v_call: TRBV2
cdr3_aa: CASIVSANTGELFF

v_call: TRBV5-5
cdr3_aa: CASSWARGYNEQFF

v_call: TRBV5-1
cdr3_aa: CASSWGHGVETQYF

v_call: TRBV30
cdr3_aa: CAWQNYGYTF

v_call: TRBV30
cdr3_aa: CAWSGLFGGELFF

v_call: TRBV15
cdr3_aa: CATSSRGRDEKLFF

v_call: TRBV27
cdr3_aa: CAAGGGNRYTEAFF

v_call: TRBV11-2
cdr3_aa: CASGAVSYEQYF

v_call: TRBV5-1
cdr3_aa: CASSLVGRGVDYGYTF

v_call: TRBV7-9
cdr3_aa: CASSPGVAGGYRTQYF

v_call: TRBV10-2
cdr3_aa: CASTEYPGQGRVDIQYF

v_call: TRBV3-1
cdr3_aa: CASSPRGPHSYNEQYF

v_call: TRBV20-1
cdr3_aa: CSARGSSGGSTDTQYF

v_call: TRBV4-1
cdr3_aa: CASSQELAGGTDTQYF

v_call: TRBV14
cdr3_aa: CASSQARGGQGEQFF

v_call: TRBV5-1
cdr3_aa: CASSQVQGTTDTQYF

v_call: TRBV20-1
cdr3_aa: CSAIAGETQYF

v_call: TRBV29-1
cdr3_aa: CSVAYGQDLGQYF

v_call: TRBV6-6
cdr3_aa: CASSWGQGVDTQYF

v_call: TRBV5-5
cdr3_aa: CASSFIREETQYF

v_call: TRBV4-1
cdr3_aa: CASSQERDRVYTF

v_call: TRBV20-1
cdr3_aa: CSACIRDSNQPQHF

v_call: TRBV12-3/TRBV12-4
cdr3_aa: CASSFGPRVGYTF

v_call: TRBV2
cdr3_aa: CASDRTGGNEKLFF

v_call: TRBV12-3/TRBV12-4
cdr3_aa: CASSPRALHSYEQYF

v_call: TRBV12-3/TRBV12-4
cdr3_aa: CASTRGGLYGYTF

v_call: TRBV20-1
cdr3_aa: CSARDPNSGVSYNEQFF

v_call: TRBV12-3/TRBV12-4
cdr3_aa: CASSPGTGRHEQYF

v_call: TRBV12-3/TRBV12-4
cdr3_aa: CASSPGSSDTQYF